What follows is one T cell receptor beta chain and its context. The target antigen is unknown. This may stem from a read error, because a much larger clone lies one nucleotide away. Library preparation (for TCRbeta) was performed with unique molecular identifiers. In TCRdb, the PCR reads were re-called with MiXCR into one record per CDR3 protein. The sample lists more than 100,000 distinct CDR3 sequences, 20% to 25% seen once, with under 12% in the top ten. These data are taken from a study of T-cell reconstitution after alpha-beta-depleted transplantation in children. Overall study results and limits: It was reported that alpha-beta T cells came from several hundred expanded graft clones (about two months after transplant). When one year had passed after transplant, most T-cell counts and diversity came from newly produced T cells. Surviving recipient T cells and intrathymic progenitors accounted for some patients' high TCRbeta diversity at day 60.

The CDR3 extends over 14 amino acids. After removal of 4 bases from V and 6 bases from J, the junction contained 7 bases not matched to a gene. Per germline, CDR1 SGHAT and CDR2 FQDESV (reference sequence). This chain links TRBV11-1 with TRBJ2-5; 8 bases map to TRBD1. The sequence was obtained from a male patient aged 2 to 10 who had a stem cell transplant for chronic granulomatous disease, so the T cells may come from the graft donor. The specimen was PBMCs, mostly from graft donor cells, collected 180 days after TCRalphabeta/CD19-depleted stem cell transplant. The DNA for the CDR3 is TGTGCCAGCAGCTACGACAGGGGAAGAAAGACCCAGTACTTC. This encodes CASSYDRGRKTQYF.